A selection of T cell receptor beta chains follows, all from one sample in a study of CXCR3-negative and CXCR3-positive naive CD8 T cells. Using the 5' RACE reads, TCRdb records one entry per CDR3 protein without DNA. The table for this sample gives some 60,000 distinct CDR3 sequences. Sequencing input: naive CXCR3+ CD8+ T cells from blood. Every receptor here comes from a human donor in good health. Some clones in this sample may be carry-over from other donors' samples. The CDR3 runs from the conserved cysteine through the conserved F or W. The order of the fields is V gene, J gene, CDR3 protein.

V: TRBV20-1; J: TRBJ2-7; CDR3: CSARDPDGISYERYF
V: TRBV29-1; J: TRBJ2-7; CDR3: CSVEVGGSVDVYEQYF
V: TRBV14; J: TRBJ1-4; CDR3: CASIQGFKSGEKLFF
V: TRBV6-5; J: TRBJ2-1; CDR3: CASRPLAGGNNEQFF
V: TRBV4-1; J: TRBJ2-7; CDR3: CASSQEGGSIGQGHYEQYF
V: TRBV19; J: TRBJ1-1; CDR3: CASTLGGGSTEAFF
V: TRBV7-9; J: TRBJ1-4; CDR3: CASSSGQVSEKLFF
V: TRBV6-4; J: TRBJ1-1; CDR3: CASSDGQGNTEAFF
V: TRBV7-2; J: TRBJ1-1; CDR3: CASSLTGGGRGAFF
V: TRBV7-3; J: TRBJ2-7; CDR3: CASSSGTGEQYF
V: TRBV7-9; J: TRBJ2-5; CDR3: CASRDTLEETQYF
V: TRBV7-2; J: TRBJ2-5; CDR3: CASRPNSLETQYF
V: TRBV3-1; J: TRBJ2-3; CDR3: CASSQELQGAWDTQYF
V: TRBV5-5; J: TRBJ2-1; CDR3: CASRAGDSAWGEQFF
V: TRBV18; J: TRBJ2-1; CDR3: CASSPYLDRSYNEQFF
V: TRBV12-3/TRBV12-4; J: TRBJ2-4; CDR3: CASSFVENIQYF
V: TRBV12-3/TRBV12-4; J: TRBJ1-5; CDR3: CASSRQGARSNQPQHF
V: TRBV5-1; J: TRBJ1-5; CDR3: CASSSGLSDQPQHF
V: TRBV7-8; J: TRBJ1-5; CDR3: CASSSGADLNQPQHF
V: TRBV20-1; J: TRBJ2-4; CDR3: CSAREWSDIQYF
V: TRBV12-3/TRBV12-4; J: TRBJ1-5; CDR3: CASSFPREAGQPQHF
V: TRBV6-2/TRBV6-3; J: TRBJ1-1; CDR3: CASSYAPNTEAFF
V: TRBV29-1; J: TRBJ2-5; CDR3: CSVNLGDRPRTQYF
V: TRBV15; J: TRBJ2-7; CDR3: CATSASRGYEQYF
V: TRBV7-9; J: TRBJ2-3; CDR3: CASSSVGGSDTQYF
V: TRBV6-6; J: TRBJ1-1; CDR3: CASSYLFIGGSNTEAFF
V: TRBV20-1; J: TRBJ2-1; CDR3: CSARDVGRNNYNEQFF
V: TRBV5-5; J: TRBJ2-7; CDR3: CASYWGTSREQYF
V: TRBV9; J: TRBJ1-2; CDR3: CASSDTGNGYTF
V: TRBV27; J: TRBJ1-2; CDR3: CASSPRRTGYGYTF
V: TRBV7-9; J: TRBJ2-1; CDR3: CASSPQVAGGYNEQFF
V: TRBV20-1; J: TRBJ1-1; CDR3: CSARAWLTEAFF
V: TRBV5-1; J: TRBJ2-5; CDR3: CASSPGQFLRETQYF
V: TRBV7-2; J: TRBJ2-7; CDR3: CASSDGLAAYEQYF
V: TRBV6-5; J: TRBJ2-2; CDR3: CASTDTPNTGELFF
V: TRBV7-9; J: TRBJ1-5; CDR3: CASSLGSDQPQHF
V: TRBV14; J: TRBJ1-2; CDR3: CASSYDSNYGYTF
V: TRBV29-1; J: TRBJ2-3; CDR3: CSVVLTGADTQYF
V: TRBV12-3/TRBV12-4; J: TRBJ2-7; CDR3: CASSLGTDDGSYEQYF
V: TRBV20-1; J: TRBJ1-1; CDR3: CSASSNTGYTEAFF
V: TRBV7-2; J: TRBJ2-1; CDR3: CASSFRRTGAYNEQFF
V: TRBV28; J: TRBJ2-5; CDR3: CASSPPPRGQTEETQYF
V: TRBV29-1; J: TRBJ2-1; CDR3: CSVEGSANEQFF
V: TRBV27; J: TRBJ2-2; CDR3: CASTDATTGELFF
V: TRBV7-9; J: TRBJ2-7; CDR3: CASSPVEGLGRYEQYF
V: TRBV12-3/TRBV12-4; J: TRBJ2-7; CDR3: CASSFGASGCEQYF
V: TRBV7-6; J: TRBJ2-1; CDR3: CASSLGLAGGPYNEQFF
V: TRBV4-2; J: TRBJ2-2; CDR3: CASSQDQTELFF
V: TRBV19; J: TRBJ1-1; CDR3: CASSVTGTGRMGTEAFF
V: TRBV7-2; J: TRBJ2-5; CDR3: CASSQTDGQETQYF
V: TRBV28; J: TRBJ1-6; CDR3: CASSPAGENSPLHF
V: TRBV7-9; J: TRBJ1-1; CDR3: CASSFGRVGGPRDTEAFF
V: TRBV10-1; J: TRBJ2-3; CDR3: CASSEVGERADTQYF
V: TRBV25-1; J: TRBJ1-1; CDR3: CASSGGWGAHTEAFF
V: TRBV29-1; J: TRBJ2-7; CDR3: CSVAVAGVAYEQYF
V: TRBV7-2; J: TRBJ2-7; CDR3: CASSGRTNGSYEQYF
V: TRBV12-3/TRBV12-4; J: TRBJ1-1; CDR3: CAGAGASTEAFF
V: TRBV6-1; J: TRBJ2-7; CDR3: CASGAGGYSYEQYF
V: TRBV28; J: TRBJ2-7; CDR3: CATETGNRYEQYF
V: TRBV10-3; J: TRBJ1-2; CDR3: CAISEGREDYGYTF